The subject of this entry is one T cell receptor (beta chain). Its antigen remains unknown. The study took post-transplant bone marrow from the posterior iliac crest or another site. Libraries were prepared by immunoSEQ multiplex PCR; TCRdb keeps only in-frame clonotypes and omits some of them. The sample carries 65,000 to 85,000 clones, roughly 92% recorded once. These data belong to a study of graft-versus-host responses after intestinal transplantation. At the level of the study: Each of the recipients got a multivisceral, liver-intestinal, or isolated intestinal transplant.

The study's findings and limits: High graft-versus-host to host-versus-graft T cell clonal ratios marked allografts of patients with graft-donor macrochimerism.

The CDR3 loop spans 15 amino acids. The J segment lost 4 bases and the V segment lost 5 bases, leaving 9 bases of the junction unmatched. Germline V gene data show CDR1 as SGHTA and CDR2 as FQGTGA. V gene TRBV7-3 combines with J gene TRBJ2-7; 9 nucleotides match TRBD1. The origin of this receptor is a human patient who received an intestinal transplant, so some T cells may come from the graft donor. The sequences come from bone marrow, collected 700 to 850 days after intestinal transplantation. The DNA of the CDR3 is TGTGCCAGCAGCACCTCGGGACAGGGAGGTTACGAGCAGTACTTC. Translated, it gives CASSTSGQGGYEQYF.